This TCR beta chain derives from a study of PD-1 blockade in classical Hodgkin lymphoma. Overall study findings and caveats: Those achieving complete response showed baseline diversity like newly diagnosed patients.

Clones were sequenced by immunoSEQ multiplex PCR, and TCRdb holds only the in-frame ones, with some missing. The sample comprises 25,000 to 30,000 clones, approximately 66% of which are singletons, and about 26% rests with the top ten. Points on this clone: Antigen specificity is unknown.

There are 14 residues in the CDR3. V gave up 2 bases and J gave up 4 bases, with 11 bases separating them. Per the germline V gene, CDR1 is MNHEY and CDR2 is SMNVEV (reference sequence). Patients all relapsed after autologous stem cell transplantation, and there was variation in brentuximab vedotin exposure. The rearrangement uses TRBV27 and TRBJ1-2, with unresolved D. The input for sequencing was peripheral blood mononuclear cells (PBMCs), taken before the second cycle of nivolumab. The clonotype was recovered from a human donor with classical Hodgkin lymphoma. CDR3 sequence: CASSLVGGSYGYTF. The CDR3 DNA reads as TGTGCCAGCAGTTTAGTCGGTGGGAGCTATGGCTACACCTTC.